This T cell receptor (beta chain) emerged from a study of CXCR3-negative and CXCR3-positive naive CD8 T cells (dated by TCRdb to the late 2010s). Regarding the study in general: In total, some 150 million TRB reads were obtained, which works out to roughly 1.5 +/- 0.3 million reads per library. Data from 11 donors, pooled across two independent experiments, went into the diversity and physicochemical repertoire analyses. For the TRBV-TRBJ cluster analysis, the naive subsets came from about 5 donors, while the memory cells came from 3 donors.

Details on this clonotype: No antigen is known for it.

Sequencing used a NextSeq 550. The Human TCR Profiling Kit (MiLaboratory) was used to make UMI-labeled 5' RACE TRB cDNA libraries. cDNA synthesis used the entire amount of extracted RNA, and PCR amplification then used the entire amount of cDNA produced. Libraries were prepared in parallel with an identical number of PCR cycles. In the source study's methods: About 53,000 +/- 10,000 unique UMI-labeled TRB cDNA molecules per library were extracted with MIGEC and MiXCR, with at least two reads per UMI required. On average, each library contained 40,000 +/- 10,000 functional in-frame TRB CDR3 nucleotide clonotypes without stop codons. After each sample was downsampled to 5000 UMI-labeled TRB molecules, VDJtools was used to calculate diversity metrics such as normalized Shannon-Wiener and Chao1. VDJtools was used to calculate clonotype-size-weighted physicochemical properties of the central five CDR3 residues, namely interaction energy, strength, volume and Kidera factor 4. Reprocessed by TCRdb, the reads give a single entry per CDR3 protein sequence, without DNA. The authors' filters were not applied to this entry. The sample table records roughly 71,000 distinct CDR3 sequences. The ten largest clones represent approximately 1.5% of the sample.

CDR1 and CDR2 are read off the germline V gene (reference sequence) as LGHDT and YNNKEL. The CDR3 numbers 14 residues from cysteine through phenylalanine. No DNA sequence was recorded. For each CD8+ T cell subset, flow sorting was done in triplicate, and roughly 330,000 cells per subset went directly into RLT lysis buffer. To exclude memory contaminants, naive CD8+ T cells were stringently defined as CD45RO-CCR7+CD27+CD95-. Peripheral blood mononuclear cells were isolated from buffy coats by standard density gradient centrifugation. A FACSAria III was used to flow-sort naive CXCR3-negative and CXCR3-positive CD8+ T cells. Total RNA was extracted from sorted cells with an RNeasy Mini Kit. Study-wide conclusions, independent of this receptor: Both naive subsets had comparably high repertoire diversity, while memory CD8+ T cells had much lower repertoire diversity. Naive CXCR3-negative and CXCR3-positive cells from the same donor showed similar TRBV-TRBJ usage, whereas memory cells showed distinct patterns. Compared with CXCR3-negative naive cells, CXCR3-positive naive cells had TRB CDR3s with higher hydrophobicity (lower Kidera factor 4), lower energy, and higher strength and volume indices. Freshly isolated PBMCs were used for most assays because CXCR3 expression went down partially after cryopreservation. Surface CD5, linked to self-reactivity in mice, was comparable between naive subsets; TCR interaction strength was therefore also inferred from TRB CDR3 physicochemical properties.

The TCR comes from a human donor in good health. Some clones in this sample may be carry-over from other donors' samples. Sequencing input: naive CXCR3- CD8+ T cells from blood. Read against the paper, the sample's cell subset or site label means: CD45RO-CCR7+CD27+CD95- naive CD8+ T cells lacking CXCR3 (TNR3-). The sequence joins TRBV3-1 to TRBJ1-5. Here the CDR3 is given as CASSPLGGGQPQHF.